Below, 27 T cell receptor beta chains from the same sample are listed, as sequenced in a study of patients and donors after allogeneic stem cell transplantation. MiXCR was run by TCRdb on the RT-PCR reads, yielding one entry per CDR3 protein. The table records approximately 200,000 distinct CDR3 sequences, roughly 14% of them present only once. The sequencing sample was made of blood, either unsorted or a sorted T cell fraction (not recorded which). These receptors were collected from a human donor who was either an allogeneic HSCT recipient or a stem cell or donor lymphocyte infusion donor (not recorded which). It is not recorded whose cells these are; they may come from a transplant donor.

The genes are TRBV11-2 and TRBJ1-2; possibly TRBD1 for D (5 bases). CDR1 and CDR2 from the germline V gene are SGHAT and FQNNGV. Between the trimmed V and J ends, which lost 3 bases and 6 bases, there was a span of 11 bases. The CDR3 spans 13 residues. CDR3 bases: TGTGCCAGCAGCTTCGCAGGGATGGATGGCTACACCTTC. This sequence encodes CASSFAGMDGYTF.

This clonotype was counted a few times. CDR3 loop: CASSLGGQPTKISYEQYF. CDR3 in DNA: TGTGCCAGCAGCTTAGGCGGACAGCCGACCAAAATCTCCTACGAGCAGTACTTC. The rearrangement uses TRBV11-1 and TRBJ2-7, with D possibly TRBD1 on 6 matching bases. Trimming pared 1 base from V and 0 bases from J, leaving 19 bases between. The germline CDR1 and CDR2 sequences are SGHAT and FQDESV (reference sequence). The CDR3 is made up of 18 amino acids.

This clonotype has at least ten counts. The chain combines TRBV29-1 with TRBJ2-1, with TRBD2 matching over 11 bases. The germline V gene encodes CDR1 SQVTM and CDR2 ANQGSEA. The V segment lost 4 bases and the J segment 7 bases; nucleotides outside the gene matches: 3. The CDR3 extends over 13 amino acids. The CDR3 loop reads CSVGTSGFNEQFF. The CDR3 DNA sequence: TGCAGCGTTGGGACTAGCGGGTTTAATGAGCAGTTCTTC.

The chain couples TRBV7-2 to TRBJ2-5; TRBD2 matches 13 bases. Germline CDR1 is SGHTA and CDR2 is FQGNSA. This CDR3 spans 17 amino acids. Trimming removed 5 bases from V and 4 bases from J; junction bases left unmatched: 10. CDR3 residues: CASSPGLAGADGETQYF. The CDR3 DNA follows: TGTGCCAGCAGCCCCGGACTAGCGGGGGCCGACGGAGAGACCCAGTACTTC. Together with reference TRBV7-2 and TRBJ2-5, the CDR3 gives the full variable domain: GAGVSQSPSNKVTEKGKDVELRCDPISGHTALYWYRQSLGQGLEFLIYFQGNSAPDKSGLPSDRFSAERTGGSVSTLTIQRTQQEDSAVYLCASSPGLAGADGETQYFGPGTRLLVL.

In its sample, this clonotype was seen many times. The genes are TRBV12-3 or TRBV12-4 and TRBJ2-1; 7 bases agree with TRBD2. The CDR3 runs 13 residues. V shed 8 bases and J 11 bases; nucleotides not matched to a gene: 12. CDR3 in amino acids: CASHPPSGGKQFF. In nucleotides, the CDR3 is TGTGCCAGCCATCCCCCTAGCGGAGGGAAGCAGTTCTTC.

This clonotype was observed a few times. The chain recombines TRBV7-9 with TRBJ2-7; 7 nucleotides line up with TRBD1. CDR1 is SEHNR, CDR2 FQNEAQ, per germline (reference sequence). Germline trimming cut 6 bases from V and 6 bases from J; bases unmatched to any gene: 5. The CDR3 has 12 residues. CDR3 sequence reads: CASSSNRGEQYF. CDR3 coding DNA: TGTGCCAGCAGTTCAAACAGGGGCGAGCAGTACTTC. Supplemented by reference TRBV7-9 and TRBJ2-7, the full variable domain reads DTGVSQNPRHKITKRGQNVTFRCDPISEHNRLYWYRQTLGQGPEFLTYFQNEAQLEKSRLLSDRFSAERPKGSFSTLEIQRTEQGDSAMYLCASSSNRGEQYFGPGTRLTVT.

The chain recombines TRBV6-5 with TRBJ1-2; TRBD1 aligns across 8 bases. Germline V gene sequence: CDR1 MNHEY, CDR2 SVGAGI. With 4 bases clipped from V and 2 bases from J, the junction kept 6 bases outside the gene matches. CDR3 length: 15 residues. The chain's CDR3 is CASSFPGQANYGYTF. In DNA, the CDR3 is TGTGCCAGCAGTTTCCCGGGACAGGCGAACTATGGCTACACCTTC.

The chain has TRBV27 and TRBJ1-2, with 8 bases that match TRBD1. The J segment lost 4 bases and the V segment lost 3 bases, leaving 4 bases of the junction unmatched. The CDR3 spans 14 residues. Germline-derived CDR1 and CDR2 are MNHEY and SMNVEV (reference sequence). DNA of the CDR3: TGTGCCAGCAGTTTTCGGACAGGGCCCTATGGCTACACCTTC. Protein product: CASSFRTGPYGYTF.

The chain joins TRBV12-3 or TRBV12-4 to TRBJ1-3, with 9 positions matching TRBD1. CDR3 length: 13 amino acids. J gave up 4 bases and V 7 bases, and 2 bases lay outside the gene matches. The chain's CDR3 is CASNTGGGNTIYF. CDR3 sequence (DNA): TGTGCCAGCAACACAGGGGGCGGAAACACCATATATTTT.

Many counts were recorded for this clonotype. The chain joins TRBV19 to TRBJ1-1; TRBD1 matches 7 bases. The CDR3 extends over 14 amino acids. The germline gives CDR1 LNHDA, CDR2 SQIVND (reference sequence). The V segment lost 4 bases and the J segment 0 bases; nucleotides outside the gene matches: 2. The CDR3 DNA follows: TGTGCCAGTAGTAGAGGACAGGTGAACACTGAAGCTTTCTTT. Protein: CASSRGQVNTEAFF. The full variable domain, in which reference TRBV19 and TRBJ1-1 provide the parts outside the CDR3, is DGGITQSPKYLFRKEGQNVTLSCEQNLNHDAMYWYRQDPGQGLRLIYYSQIVNDFQKGDIAEGYSVSREKKESFPLTVTSAQKNPTAFYLCASSRGQVNTEAFFGQGTRLTVV.

By share, this clonotype counts as large. V is TRBV7-8 and J is TRBJ2-1; 8 nucleotides align to TRBD2. CDR3 length equals 16 residues. With V trimmed by 5 bases and J by 7 bases, 13 bases remained unmatched. Germline-derived CDR1 and CDR2 are SGHVS and FQNEAQ. The CDR3 is CASSLKRETRRNEQFF. CDR3 DNA: TGTGCCAGCAGCCTTAAGCGGGAGACCCGAAGGAATGAGCAGTTCTTC.

This clonotype was counted at least ten times. V and J are TRBV10-3 and TRBJ2-2, with 9 positions matching TRBD2. V lost 3 bases and J lost 2; bases outside the gene matches: 4. This CDR3 is 16 amino acids long. Germline V gives CDR1 ENHRY, CDR2 SYGVKD. The CDR3 is CAISEPSGVNTGELFF. CDR3 in DNA: TGTGCCATCAGTGAACCTAGCGGGGTAAACACCGGGGAGCTGTTTTTT.

The rearrangement joins TRBV2 to TRBJ1-2; 9 nucleotides align to TRBD1. Germline V gene data show CDR1 as SNHLY and CDR2 as FYNNEI. J lost 4 bases, V lost 9 bases, and 6 bases had no gene match. The CDR3 extends over 13 amino acids. The DNA for the CDR3 is TGTGCCAGTCGGACAGGGGATGGCTATGGCTACACCTTC. This translates into CASRTGDGYGYTF.

This clonotype was picked up a small number of times. J is TRBJ2-3 and V is TRBV4-2; TRBD1 matches at 7 bases. CDR3 length equals 15 residues. Trimming took 6 bases from V and 4 from J; bases not matched to a gene: 10. CDR1 LGHNA and CDR2 YNFKEQ come from the germline V gene. The CDR3 loop reads CASRKTDREADTQYF. The DNA of the CDR3 is TGTGCCAGCAGGAAGACCGACAGGGAAGCAGATACGCAGTATTTT.

This clonotype was counted many times. This chain links TRBV5-4 with TRBJ2-3; 8 bases fit TRBD1. V lost 2 bases, J lost 4 bases, and 9 bases stayed unmatched. The CDR3 sequence is 16 residues long. Germline CDR1 and CDR2: SGHNT and YYREEE (reference sequence). The CDR3 loop reads CASSFPRQGAPDTQYF. In DNA, the CDR3 is TGTGCCAGCAGCTTCCCGCGGCAGGGGGCCCCAGATACGCAGTATTTT.

This clonotype was counted only a few times. The genes are TRBV5-1 and TRBJ2-3; TRBD2 matches at 7 bases. Germline CDR1 SGHRS, CDR2 YFSETQ. The CDR3 totals 15 residues. J lost 3 bases, V lost 2 bases, and 6 bases had no gene match. The CDR3 sequence is CASSFSGRTTDTQYF. The DNA for the CDR3 is TGCGCCAGCAGCTTTAGCGGGCGGACGACAGATACGCAGTATTTT.

This clonotype was seen only a few times. The J gene is TRBJ1-6, the V gene TRBV27; D gene ambiguous. CDR3 size: 13 residues. In germline, CDR1 is MNHEY, CDR2 SMNVEV (reference sequence). The V gene lost 6 bases and the J gene lost 12 bases, with 15 bases spanning the gap. The CDR3 here is CASSLQTGQPLHF. The DNA of the CDR3 is TGTGCCAGCAGCCTCCAGACCGGTCAACCCCTCCACTTT.

The table lists this clonotype with many counts. This sequence joins TRBV29-1 and TRBJ1-2; D remains unclear. CDR1 and CDR2 from the germline V gene are SQVTM and ANQGSEA. CDR3 length: 13 residues. The V gene lost 4 bases and the J gene lost 4 bases, with 13 bases spanning the gap. CDR3 coding DNA: TGCAGCGTTGGACCTGACAACACCTATGGCTACACCTTC. This translates into CSVGPDNTYGYTF.

The sample holds many counts of this clonotype. This chain's CDR3 is CASSTGGSSYEQYF. The CDR3 region has the DNA TGTGCCAGCAGCACTGGCGGGAGCTCCTACGAGCAGTACTTC. The chain joins TRBV7-8 to TRBJ2-7; 7 bases map to TRBD2. This CDR3 is 14 amino acids long. Trimming at V came to 5 bases and at J to 0 bases, leaving 4 bases not matched to a gene. Germline CDR1 is SGHVS and CDR2 is FQNEAQ.

This clonotype was observed many times. Here the CDR3 reads CASSKGETQYF. The CDR3 bases are TGTGCCAGCAGCAAGGGGGAGACCCAGTACTTC. The chain has TRBV21-1 and TRBJ2-5. TRBV21-1 is assigned pseudogene status. The CDR3 sequence is 11 residues long.

The chain uses TRBV7-2 and TRBJ1-1, with D perhaps matching TRBD1 (5 bases). V gave up 2 bases and J gave up 7 bases, with 11 bases separating them. This CDR3 is built from 13 residues. Germline V CDR1 and CDR2: SGHTA, FQGNSA. The CDR3 coding sequence is TGTGCCAGCAGCTTAATCTCTCAGGGTGAAGCTTTCTTT. Translation gives CASSLISQGEAFF.

This clonotype was detected many times. The chain has TRBV6-1 and TRBJ2-2; D may match TRBD1 or TRBD2 (6 bases each). Germline V CDR1 and CDR2: MNHNS, SASEGT. Deletions cut 6 bases from V and 1 base from J, with 15 bases between. The CDR3 has 16 amino acids. The CDR3 loop reads CASRREQGGNTGELFF. CDR3 coding DNA: TGTGCCAGCAGGCGCGAACAGGGAGGGAACACCGGGGAGCTGTTTTTT.

This clonotype occurred a few times. In DNA, the CDR3 is TGTGCCTCGCGTAGGCCGAGCTCCTACGAGCAGTACTTC. This gives the protein CASRRPSSYEQYF. This chain uses TRBV30 with TRBJ2-7; no reliable D call. Germline values: CDR1 GTSNPN, CDR2 SVGIG (reference sequence). V lost 7 bases to trimming and J lost 0 bases, with 13 bases between them. The CDR3 sequence is 13 residues long. The whole variable domain, remainder taken from reference TRBV30 and TRBJ2-7, is SQTIHQWPATLVQPVGSPLSLECTVEGTSNPNLYWYRQAAGRGLQLLFYSVGIGQISSEVPQNLSASRPQDRQFILSSKKLLLSDSGFYLCASRRPSSYEQYFGPGTRLTVT.

This clonotype was counted a few times. V usage is TRBV5-6 and J usage is TRBJ1-2; 11 bases are shared with TRBD1. The CDR3 covers 14 residues. Per germline, CDR1 SGHDT and CDR2 YYEEEE. V shed 4 bases, J shed 5 bases, and the junction held 4 bases outside the gene matches. The chain's CDR3 is CASSGDRGSYGYTF. CDR3 coding DNA: TGTGCCAGCAGCGGGGACAGGGGGAGTTATGGCTACACCTTC.

The chain is built from TRBV6-5 and TRBJ2-2; D is possibly TRBD2 (5 bases). This CDR3 is 15 amino acids long. Germline V gene sequence: CDR1 MNHEY, CDR2 SVGAGI. Trimming removed 0 bases from V and 4 bases from J, with 9 bases in between. The CDR3 reads CASSYSRVATGELFF. CDR3 nucleotides: TGTGCCAGCAGTTACTCGAGGGTAGCCACCGGGGAGCTGTTTTTT.

The sample holds one count of this clonotype. CDR3 region: CASSGGWTGGQNEQYF. The CDR3 nucleotides are TGTGCCAGCAGCGGGGGCTGGACAGGGGGCCAGAACGAGCAGTACTTC. The chain joins TRBV7-9 to TRBJ2-7; TRBD1 aligns across 11 bases. The ends lost 5 bases at V and 5 bases at J; junction bases unmatched: 11. Germline CDR1 is SEHNR and CDR2 is FQNEAQ (reference sequence). This CDR3 comprises 16 residues.

This clonotype showed up many times. The chain couples TRBV20-1 to TRBJ2-1, with D perhaps matching TRBD1 or TRBD2 (5 bases each). Between the trimmed V and J ends, which lost 3 bases and 0 bases, there was a span of 9 bases. The CDR3 runs 14 residues. CDR1 DFQATT and CDR2 SNEGSKA come from the germline V gene (reference sequence). CDR3 in DNA: TGCAGTGCTAGTAGAGGGGCCTCCTACAATGAGCAGTTCTTC. Its protein product is CSASRGASYNEQFF.